These 29 T cell receptor beta chains were all obtained from the same sample, sequenced in a study of CD4 T cells in relation to SARS-CoV-2 and coronaviruses (TCRdb year 2021). For these TCRs, the target antigens are not known. The library relied on the immunoSEQ multiplex PCR assay. The source is immuneACCESS, and TCRdb retained only in-frame sequences with V and J called. Part of the clones is not carried over; for the studies checked, unresolved V genes explain less than half of this, and the remainder is unexplained. The sample profile shows tens of thousands of clones; roughly 74% of them were found once. Approximately 15% of the sample lies in the top ten. CD4+ T cells from unexposed donors were collected before the COVID-19 pandemic (2011-2018). After around eleven days of culture, CD4+ T cells were isolated with the EasySep CD4+ T cell isolation kit. Material for sequencing was CD4+ T cells from PBMCs, cultured in vitro. The receptors come from a human donor in good health.

The chain employs TRBV29-1 and TRBJ2-7; D tentatively reads TRBD1 or TRBD2 (5 bases each). This CDR3 region has 14 residues. V was trimmed by 3 bases and J by 2 bases, leaving 14 bases between them. The germline gives CDR1 SQVTM, CDR2 ANQGSEA. The CDR3 sequence: CSVDLGQGAYEQYF. In DNA, the CDR3 is TGCAGCGTTGATCTCGGGCAGGGAGCCTACGAGCAGTACTTC.

This rearrangement joins TRBV9 to TRBJ2-1; D gene uncertain. The CDR3 is 13 residues long. From germline, CDR1 is SGDLS and CDR2 YYNGEE. V dropped 1 base and J dropped 5 bases, with 7 bases sitting between them. The CDR3 spells CASSVNKDNEQFF. CDR3 in DNA: TGTGCCAGCAGCGTAAACAAGGACAATGAGCAGTTCTTC.

The V gene is TRBV2, the J gene TRBJ1-1, with 10 bases that match TRBD1. The germline CDR1 and CDR2 sequences are SNHLY and FYNNEI. This CDR3 is 13 amino acids long. Trimming at V came to 6 bases and at J to 6 bases, leaving 4 bases not matched to a gene. For the CDR3, the DNA is TGTGCCAGCAGGGCCGGGACAGGGGCTGAAGCTTTCTTT. This translates into CASRAGTGAEAFF.

The rearrangement links TRBV20-1 to TRBJ2-3; 11 bases fit TRBD2. J was trimmed by 6 bases and V by 3 bases; bases with no gene match: 5. The germline V gene encodes CDR1 DFQATT and CDR2 SNEGSKA (reference sequence). The length of the CDR3 is 14 residues. CDR3 sequence: CSASEPSGRDTQYF. CDR3 nucleotide sequence: TGCAGTGCTAGTGAGCCTAGCGGGAGGGATACGCAGTATTTT.

The chain carries TRBV5-8 and TRBJ2-2, with unresolved D. With 2 bases removed from V and 4 bases from J, the gap between germline ends came to 9 bases. The germline gives CDR1 SGHTS, CDR2 YDEGEE. CDR3 size: 14 residues. DNA of the CDR3: TGTGCCAGCAGCTTCTCAGGAGTCACCGGGGAGCTGTTTTTT. Translating it yields CASSFSGVTGELFF.

The chain combines TRBV19 with TRBJ1-2; the match to TRBD1 covers 8 bases. There are 13 residues in the CDR3. Unmatched junction bases numbered 7, after V lost 6 bases and J lost 7 bases. Germline loops: CDR1 LNHDA, CDR2 SQIVND (reference sequence). This CDR3 is CASSRTGQGGYTF. The CDR3 nucleotides read TGTGCCAGTAGCCGTACAGGACAGGGTGGCTACACCTTC.

CDR3 sequence reads: CASSLAGTNNSPLHF. The CDR3 DNA sequence: TGCGCCAGCAGCCTGGCCGGGACCAATAATTCACCCCTCCACTTT. The chain links TRBV5-1 to TRBJ1-6; possible D gene TRBD1, 5 bases. The CDR3 is made up of 15 amino acids. Germline loops: CDR1 SGHRS, CDR2 YFSETQ. V was shortened by 4 bases and J by 5 bases, with 13 bases between the two germline ends. Complete variable domain (other parts from reference TRBV5-1 and TRBJ1-6): KAGVTQTPRYLIKTRGQQVTLSCSPISGHRSVSWYQQTPGQGLQFLFEYFSETQRNKGNFPGRFSGRQFSNSRSEMNVSTLELGDSALYLCASSLAGTNNSPLHFGNGTRLTVT.

This chain connects TRBV2 to TRBJ2-1, with D possibly matching TRBD1 (6 bases). This CDR3 is 15 amino acids long. Germline V gives CDR1 SNHLY, CDR2 FYNNEI. Trimming took 6 bases from V and 2 from J, leaving 14 bases between them. The CDR3 sequence is CASRRTEGAYNEQFF. The CDR3 region has the DNA TGTGCCAGCAGAAGGACCGAGGGGGCCTACAATGAGCAGTTCTTC.

The rearrangement uses TRBV7-2 and TRBJ1-1; 10 bases are a match to TRBD1. Unmatched junction bases numbered 2, after V lost 4 bases and J lost 0 bases. CDR3 size: 15 residues. Germline lookup yields CDR1 SGHTA and CDR2 FQGNSA. In DNA form, the CDR3 reads TGTGCCAGCAGCTCGGGACAGGGGATGAACACTGAAGCTTTCTTT. Residues: CASSSGQGMNTEAFF.

In this sample, this clone turned up a few times. The chain has TRBV3-1 (or the pseudogene TRBV3-2) and TRBJ1-1; 10 nucleotides match TRBD1. The germline CDR1 and CDR2 sequences are LGHDT and YNNKEL (reference sequence). The V segment lost 3 bases and the J segment 3 bases; nucleotides outside the gene matches: 1. CDR3 length: 14 residues. Here the CDR3 reads CASSHGTGDTEAFF. Written as DNA, the CDR3 is TGTGCCAGCAGCCACGGGACAGGGGACACTGAAGCTTTCTTT.

The chain links TRBV11-2 to TRBJ2-2; the match to TRBD2 covers 13 bases. The CDR3 runs to 16 residues. Germline V CDR1 and CDR2: SGHAT, FQNNGV. Trimming cost V 4 bases and J 7 bases; bases outside gene matches: 6. In nucleotides, the CDR3 is TGTGCCAGCAGCTCCCTCGGACTAGCGGGAGTCGGGGAGCTGTTTTTT. Protein: CASSSLGLAGVGELFF.

This clone has only a few counts. This chain connects TRBV2 to TRBJ1-4, with D uncertain. Germline-derived CDR1 and CDR2 are SNHLY and FYNNEI. The ends were cut back, 8 bases at V and 6 bases at J, with 13 bases in the middle. The CDR3 spans 13 residues. The CDR3 here is CASSEIGYEKLFF. In DNA form, the CDR3 reads TGTGCCAGCTCAGAGATAGGGTATGAAAAACTGTTTTTT.

The chain couples TRBV5-6 to TRBJ2-5, with 8 bases identical to TRBD1. J was trimmed by 3 bases and V by 5 bases; bases with no gene match: 9. CDR3 length: 15 residues. The germline V gene has CDR1 SGHDT and CDR2 YYEEEE. The CDR3 protein is CASRNDRGWEETQYF. The CDR3 DNA sequence: TGTGCCAGCAGAAACGACAGGGGTTGGGAAGAGACCCAGTACTTC.

The chain combines TRBV19 with TRBJ2-2; no reliable D call. The ends were cut back, 5 bases at V and 10 bases at J, with 17 bases in the middle. Germline loops: CDR1 LNHDA, CDR2 SQIVND (reference sequence). This CDR3 has 14 amino acids. The CDR3 sequence is CASSPRPYGAELFF. CDR3 DNA: TGTGCCAGTAGTCCGCGGCCGTACGGTGCGGAGCTGTTTTTT.

This sequence joins TRBV6-1 and TRBJ2-3; no definite D call. The CDR3 is 13 amino acids. The V and J ends lost 2 bases and 2 bases respectively, with 5 bases between them. The germline V gene encodes CDR1 MNHNS and CDR2 SASEGT. The DNA for the CDR3 is TGTGCCAGCAGTGAACCCCACACAGATACGCAGTATTTT. The encoded protein is CASSEPHTDTQYF.

V gene TRBV28 combines with J gene TRBJ1-2, with D uncertain. The CDR3 extends over 12 amino acids. The V end was cut by 6 bases, the J end by 4 bases, with 9 bases between. Looked up from germline, CDR1 is MDHEN and CDR2 is SYDVKM. CDR3 nucleotides: TGTGCCAGCAGGAAGACGGGCTATGGCTACACCTTC. It yields the protein CASRKTGYGYTF.

CDR3 DNA: TGCGCCAGCAGCACCCTGACAGACTACAATGAGCAGTTCTTC. Translating it yields CASSTLTDYNEQFF. V gene TRBV5-1 combines with J gene TRBJ2-1, with a possible D match to TRBD1 (5 bases). CDR3 size: 14 residues. Deletions cut 4 bases from V and 3 bases from J, with 11 bases between. Germline CDR1 SGHRS, CDR2 YFSETQ.

CDR3 nucleotides: TGTGCCAGCAGCTTCCGTGGGGAGACCCAGTACTTC. Protein sequence: CASSFRGETQYF. V usage is TRBV5-6 and J usage is TRBJ2-5; D ambiguous. Trimming removed 2 bases from V and 5 bases from J, with 7 bases in between. Germline V CDR1 and CDR2: SGHDT, YYEEEE. The length of the CDR3 is 12 residues.

The chain couples TRBV24-1 to TRBJ2-7; no clear D. The CDR3 spans 12 residues. With 5 bases removed from V and 0 bases from J, the gap between germline ends came to 4 bases. Germline V CDR1 and CDR2: KGHDR, SFDVKD. CDR3 coding DNA: TGTGCCACCAGTGGGGGCTCCTACGAGCAGTACTTC. Translating gives CATSGGSYEQYF.

This clone occurred a few times. The chain recombines TRBV10-3 with TRBJ1-3; D uncertain. The V end was cut by 11 bases, the J end by 4 bases, with 15 bases between. The CDR3 has 13 amino acids. Germline CDR1 and CDR2: ENHRY and SYGVKD. CDR3 amino acids: CAGNSDRGNTIYF. DNA for the CDR3: TGTGCCGGCAACAGTGATAGGGGAAACACCATATATTTT.

For the CDR3, the DNA is TGTGCCAGCAGCTTGGGTGCCGGGACAGGGGTTGGGTCACCCCTCCACTTT. It encodes CASSLGAGTGVGSPLHF. The chain recombines TRBV5-4 with TRBJ1-6; 10 nucleotides align to TRBD1. V lost 0 bases, J lost 10 bases, and 10 bases stayed unmatched. Germline V lookup: CDR1 SGHNT, CDR2 YYREEE (reference sequence). CDR3 size: 17 residues.

This sequence joins TRBV11-2 and TRBJ1-3; the D gene is possibly TRBD1 (6 bases). Germline assignment: CDR1 SGHAT and CDR2 FQNNGV. The CDR3 loop spans 15 amino acids. The V end lost 0 bases, the J end lost 1 base, and 7 bases lay between the germline ends. This CDR3 reads CASSLEGASGNTIYF. CDR3 sequence (DNA): TGTGCCAGCAGCTTAGAGGGGGCATCTGGAAACACCATATATTTT.

The chain carries TRBV5-8 and TRBJ2-4; D is uncertain. This CDR3 has 15 residues. The V end was cut by 5 bases, the J end by 2 bases, with 14 bases between. CDR1 and CDR2 (germline): SGHTS, YDEGEE. The CDR3 DNA reads as TGTGCCAGCAGTCTTAACCGGGTGACCAAAAACATTCAGTACTTC. It is translated as CASSLNRVTKNIQYF.

This sequence joins TRBV28 and TRBJ1-5; maybe TRBD1 (6 bases). The CDR3 loop spans 14 amino acids. V was trimmed by 6 bases and J by 6 bases, leaving 15 bases between them. CDR1 is MDHEN, CDR2 SYDVKM, per germline. DNA of the CDR3: TGTGCCAGCAGCAGGGGAAGGCGCAGTCAGCCCCAGCATTTT. Translating it yields CASSRGRRSQPQHF.

The V and J genes are TRBV5-1 and TRBJ1-1; D remains unclear. V gave up 0 bases and J gave up 1 base, with 7 bases separating them. The germline V gene encodes CDR1 SGHRS and CDR2 YFSETQ. The CDR3 totals 14 residues. The CDR3 is CASSLDRANTEAFF. In DNA, the CDR3 is TGCGCCAGCAGCTTGGACAGAGCGAACACTGAAGCTTTCTTT.

The chain is built from TRBV4-2 and TRBJ1-1; TRBD1 matches 10 bases. CDR3 length: 15 amino acids. V gave up 3 bases and J gave up 4 bases; unmatched junction bases: 5. Germline V gene sequence: CDR1 LGHNA, CDR2 YNFKEQ. The CDR3 protein is CASSQVDRGSTEAFF. DNA for the CDR3: TGTGCCAGCAGCCAGGTGGACAGGGGGAGCACTGAAGCTTTCTTT.

This clone was seen more than once but under ten times. The chain links TRBV9 to TRBJ2-2; the D gene is possibly TRBD2 (6 bases). The CDR3 is 16 residues long. V lost 0 bases and J 2 bases, leaving 11 bases between the germline ends. Germline-derived CDR1 and CDR2 are SGDLS and YYNGEE. CDR3 region: CASSVDISGNTGELFF. CDR3 DNA sequence: TGTGCCAGCAGCGTAGATATTAGCGGTAACACCGGGGAGCTGTTTTTT.

This chain uses TRBV9 with TRBJ2-5, with 7 bases aligning to TRBD2. The CDR3 is 15 amino acids. Trimming took 0 bases from V and 4 from J; bases not matched to a gene: 6. Germline CDR1 and CDR2: SGDLS and YYNGEE. This CDR3 is CASSVGGRALETQYF. CDR3 nucleotides: TGTGCCAGCAGCGTAGGTGGGAGGGCCTTAGAGACCCAGTACTTC.

The CDR3 nucleotides are TGCAGTGCTAGGGTAAGGAATGAGCAGTTCTTC. It is translated as CSARVRNEQFF. The gene calls are TRBV20-1 and TRBJ2-1; unclear D gene. V was pared by 3 bases and J by 7 bases, with 7 bases between. The CDR3 is made up of 11 amino acids. Germline loops: CDR1 DFQATT, CDR2 SNEGSKA (reference sequence).